This is a list of T cell receptor beta chains from one sample in a study of beta chain features in type 1 diabetes. Some clones are missing from TCRdb's copy, which holds only in-frame ones; the method was immunoSEQ multiplex PCR. The sample has roughly 310,000 clones; 9.5% to 11% are singletons. Source material: naive CD4+ T cells from blood. The receptors here all came from a woman aged 25 to 39 in good health. CDR3s include the opening cysteine and the closing phenylalanine or tryptophan. Each record gives: CDR3 length, clone size, J gene, V gene, D gene, CDR3 DNA, CDR3 protein. D genes are given only for firm matches. The size field is filled for only some rows; it gives once, few, many or a size class.

>14|NA|TRBJ1-1|TRBV11-2|NA
TGTGCCAGCAGCAGTCGGGGGGGGAACACTGAAGCTTTCTTT
CASSSRGGNTEAFF
>15|few|TRBJ1-2|TRBV27|TRBD1
TGTGCCAGCAGTTTAATTAAGGGGGCCTCCTATGGCTACACCTTC
CASSLIKGASYGYTF
>15|NA|TRBJ2-2|TRBV4-3|TRBD2
TGCGCCAGCGCCGCCGGGACTAGCGGCACCGGGGAGCTGTTTTTT
CASAAGTSGTGELFF
>11|NA|TRBJ1-2|TRBV28|NA
TGTGCCACCAGGGAGTACTATGGCTACACCTTC
CATREYYGYTF
>15|few|TRBJ2-5|TRBV10-3|TRBD2
TGTGCCATCAGTGTTGGACTAGCGCCTCAAGAGACCCAGTACTTC
CAISVGLAPQETQYF
>13|few|TRBJ1-5|TRBV6-5|NA
TGTGCCAGCAGTGAACGGGGGAATCAGCCCCAGCATTTT
CASSERGNQPQHF
>15|NA|TRBJ2-5|TRBV19|TRBD1
TGTGCCAGTAGTATCCCCCCGGGACAGGGTGAGACCCAGTACTTC
CASSIPPGQGETQYF
>16|NA|TRBJ2-5|TRBV19|NA
TGTGCCAGTAGTAGAGGGCGCAGGGGAGTCAGCGAGACCCAGTACTTC
CASSRGRRGVSETQYF
>15|NA|TRBJ2-1|TRBV4-1|TRBD1
TGCGCCAGCAGCCAAGATTCGGGTGCTCGACAGGGTCAGTTCTTC
CASSQDSGARQGQFF
>11|NA|TRBJ1-2|TRBV19|NA
TGTGCCAGTAAAGCTGGCTATGGCTACACCTTC
CASKAGYGYTF
>15|few|TRBJ2-4|TRBV28|NA
TGTGCCAGCAGTTCCACGACAGTAGCCAAAAACATTCAGTACTTC
CASSSTTVAKNIQYF
>15|NA|TRBJ2-1|TRBV28|TRBD2
TGTGCCAGCAGTTTGGGGCTAGCGGGAGCCAATGAGCAGTTCTTC
CASSLGLAGANEQFF
>15|few|TRBJ2-1|TRBV7-8|TRBD2
TGTGCCAGCAGCTTTAGCGGGAGCTCCTACAATGAGCAGTTCTTC
CASSFSGSSYNEQFF
>14|few|TRBJ1-3|TRBV30|NA
TGTGCCTGGAGTGCCGGGACAACTGGAAACACCATATATTTT
CAWSAGTTGNTIYF
>11|NA|TRBJ2-3|TRBV2|NA
TGTGCCAGCAGATATAGCGCAGAAGCTTTTTTT
CASRYSAEAFF
>14|few|TRBJ2-7|TRBV7-9|NA
TGTGCCAGCAGCTACTACAGGAGCTCCTACGAGCAGTACTTC
CASSYYRSSYEQYF
>14|NA|TRBJ2-7|TRBV18|NA
TGTGCCAGCTCTCCGTTGGGGGCCAACTACGAGCAGTACTTC
CASSPLGANYEQYF
>14|NA|TRBJ2-7|TRBV4-2|TRBD2
TGTGCCAGCAGACCTAGCGGGAGCTCCGGCGAGCAGTACTTC
CASRPSGSSGEQYF
>14|few|TRBJ1-1|TRBV7-8|NA
TGTGCCAGCAGCTTAGCAGGGGTGAACACTGAAGCTTTCTTT
CASSLAGVNTEAFF
>14|NA|TRBJ2-7|TRBV5-6|TRBD1
TGTGCCAGCAGCAGAAGGGACAGCTCCTACGAGCAGTACTTC
CASSRRDSSYEQYF
>15|NA|TRBJ2-5|TRBV28|TRBD1
TGTGCCAGCAGTACGCGGACAGGGGGCGGGGAGACCCAGTACTTC
CASSTRTGGGETQYF
>17|few|TRBJ2-7|TRBV28|TRBD2
TGTGCCAGCAGTAGCGGGATCGGGGGGGTCTGGTACTACGAGCAGTACTTC
CASSSGIGGVWYYEQYF
>17|NA|TRBJ2-1|TRBV14|NA
TGTGCCAGCAGCCAACGCAGGGCCGGAGCAGCACAATATGAGCAGTTCTTC
CASSQRRAGAAQYEQFF
>16|few|TRBJ2-5|TRBV5-1|TRBD2
TGCGCCAGCACCCTGGGGGTAGCGGGACGACAAGAGACCCAGTACTTC
CASTLGVAGRQETQYF
>10|few|TRBJ1-1|TRBV20-1|NA
TGCAGTGCTAGGACCAGGGCAGCTTTCTTT
CSARTRAAFF
>11|NA|TRBJ2-1|TRBV7-9|NA
TGTGCCACCGGAGGCTACAATGAGCAGTTCTTC
CATGGYNEQFF
>13|few|TRBJ1-4|TRBV5-4|NA
TGTGCCAGCAGCTTACAGGGAAGTGAAAAACTGTTTTTT
CASSLQGSEKLFF
>13|few|TRBJ2-7|TRBV7-3|TRBD2
TGTGCCAGCAGCTTAGGCACGGGGGGGGAGCAGTACTTC
CASSLGTGGEQYF
>14|NA|TRBJ2-5|TRBV5-4|TRBD1
TGTGCCAGCAGCGGGGACAGGGTAGGAGAGACCCAGTACTTC
CASSGDRVGETQYF
>14|few|TRBJ2-7|TRBV30|TRBD1
TGTGCCTGGAAAGGGGAGCCCAGGGGGAGAGAGCAGTACTTC
CAWKGEPRGREQYF
>12|few|TRBJ2-3|TRBV29-1|TRBD1
TGCAGCGGACAGGGGTTTTCAGATACGCAGTATTTT
CSGQGFSDTQYF
>15|NA|TRBJ2-7|TRBV7-6|TRBD2
TGTGCCAGCAGCTCTTTAGCGGGGGGAACCTACGAGCAGTACTTC
CASSSLAGGTYEQYF
>14|few|TRBJ2-1|TRBV6-1|TRBD2
TGTGCCAGCAGTCGCACTAGCGGGAGCAATGAGCAGTTCTTC
CASSRTSGSNEQFF
>15|few|TRBJ2-7|TRBV7-3|TRBD1
TGTGCCAGCAGCCAAACGACAGGGGTAGTCTACGAGCAGTACTTC
CASSQTTGVVYEQYF
>15|NA|TRBJ2-1|TRBV14|TRBD2
TGTGCCAGCAGAACAACTAGCGGGAGGTCGAATGAGCAGTTCTTC
CASRTTSGRSNEQFF
>14|NA|TRBJ2-7|TRBV28|TRBD1
TGTGCCAGCAGTGCCGGGACAGGGGGCTCCGAGCAGTACTTC
CASSAGTGGSEQYF
>11|NA|TRBJ2-4|TRBV20-1|NA
TGCAGTGCTAGGGCTTTCGACATTCAGTACTTC
CSARAFDIQYF
>15|few|TRBJ2-1|TRBV7-2|NA
TGTGCCAGCAGCTTGTCTAGGACTACATACAATGAGCAGTTCTTC
CASSLSRTTYNEQFF
>16|few|TRBJ2-7|TRBV29-1|TRBD2
TGCAGCGTGGAAGCGGTCGCCGGGAGGGCCTCCTACGAGCAGTACTTC
CSVEAVAGRASYEQYF
>14|NA|TRBJ2-3|TRBV11-2|NA
TGTGCCAGCAGCTTAGGCGGGTTGACAGATACGCAGTATTTT
CASSLGGLTDTQYF
>14|few|TRBJ2-1|TRBV5-6|NA
TGTGCCAGCAGCTTGGAAGGGTCGGGGTATGAGCAGTTCTTC
CASSLEGSGYEQFF
>17|NA|TRBJ2-5|TRBV7-3|TRBD2
TGTGCCAGCAGCTTAACGGGGGTAGCGGGAGTTTTAGAGACCCAGTACTTC
CASSLTGVAGVLETQYF
>15|few|TRBJ2-1|TRBV29-1|TRBD2
TGCAGCGTTGAGAGGACTAGCGGGAGGGCCACTGAGCAGTTCTTC
CSVERTSGRATEQFF
>18|NA|TRBJ1-5|TRBV7-2|NA
TGTGCCAGCAGCTTAAGGGGGAATAGGGCCTATAGCAATCAGCCCCAGCATTTT
CASSLRGNRAYSNQPQHF
>16|few|TRBJ2-5|TRBV5-4|TRBD2
TGTGCCAGCAGCTTGGAAGGACTAGTAGGCCAAGAGACCCAGTACTTC
CASSLEGLVGQETQYF
>15|NA|TRBJ2-2|TRBV7-8|TRBD2
TGTGCCAGCAGCTTAGTTAGCGGGAGCACCGGGGAGCTGTTTTTT
CASSLVSGSTGELFF
>14|NA|TRBJ2-7|TRBV28|NA
TGTGCCAGCAGTTTATCTGGCACCATCTACGAGCAGTACTTC
CASSLSGTIYEQYF
>15|few|TRBJ2-3|TRBV7-2|NA
TGTGCCAGCAGCTTAAGTCCTCGGAGCACAGATACGCAGTATTTT
CASSLSPRSTDTQYF
>14|few|TRBJ1-3|TRBV6-6|NA
TGTGCCAGCAGTCAAGCGGGGCCCGGAAACACCATATATTTT
CASSQAGPGNTIYF
>14|few|TRBJ1-5|TRBV2|TRBD1
TGTGCCAGCAGCGGAACAGGGGAGGATCAGCCCCAGCATTTT
CASSGTGEDQPQHF
>14|NA|TRBJ2-1|TRBV5-1|NA
TGCGCCAGCAACGAGGGGGAGGGCTATGATGAGCAGTTCTTC
CASNEGEGYDEQFF
>13|few|TRBJ1-5|TRBV4-3|NA
TGCGCCAGCAGCTGGGACAAGGATCAGCCCCAGCATTTT
CASSWDKDQPQHF
>17|NA|TRBJ2-7|TRBV5-1|TRBD2
TGCGCCAGCAGCTTGGCTTGGGGGGGACTAGAACTCTACGAGCAGTACTTC
CASSLAWGGLELYEQYF
>13|NA|TRBJ2-2|TRBV29-1|TRBD1
TGCAGCGTGGGACAGGCGAATGCCAGGGAGCTGTTTTTT
CSVGQANARELFF